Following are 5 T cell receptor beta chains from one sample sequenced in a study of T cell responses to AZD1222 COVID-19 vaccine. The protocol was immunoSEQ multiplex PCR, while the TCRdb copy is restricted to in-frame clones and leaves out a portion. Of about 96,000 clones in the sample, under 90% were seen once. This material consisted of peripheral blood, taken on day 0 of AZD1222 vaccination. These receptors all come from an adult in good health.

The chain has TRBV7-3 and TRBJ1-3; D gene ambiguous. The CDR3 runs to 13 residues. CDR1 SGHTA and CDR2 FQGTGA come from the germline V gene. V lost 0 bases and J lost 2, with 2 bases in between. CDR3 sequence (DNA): TGTGCCAGCAGCTTAACCCCTGGAAACACCATATATTTT. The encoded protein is CASSLTPGNTIYF.

Written as DNA, the CDR3 is TGTGCCAGCAGGGTATCCACGACGAACACCGGGGAGCTGTTTTTT. Its translation: CASRVSTTNTGELFF. The chain is built from TRBV2 and TRBJ2-2, with unresolved D. Germline V gene data show CDR1 as SNHLY and CDR2 as FYNNEI. Trimming left V 6 bases short and J 0 bases short, with 11 bases between. The CDR3 covers 15 residues.

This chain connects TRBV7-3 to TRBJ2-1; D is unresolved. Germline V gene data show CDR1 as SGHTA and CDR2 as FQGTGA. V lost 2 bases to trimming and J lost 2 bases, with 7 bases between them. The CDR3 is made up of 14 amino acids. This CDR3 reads CASSLSLAYNEQFF. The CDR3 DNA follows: TGTGCCAGCAGCTTATCTCTTGCCTACAATGAGCAGTTCTTC.

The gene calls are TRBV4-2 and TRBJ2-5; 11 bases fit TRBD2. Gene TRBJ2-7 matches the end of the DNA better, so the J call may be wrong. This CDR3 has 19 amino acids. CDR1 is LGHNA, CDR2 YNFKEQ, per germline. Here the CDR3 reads CASSERLAGRSRATYEQYF. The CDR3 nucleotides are TGTGCCAGCAGCGAACGACTAGCGGGGAGATCCCGCGCCACCTACGAGCAGTACTTC.

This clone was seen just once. CDR3 residues: CAWSGLAGSYEQYF. The CDR3 nucleotides read TGTGCCTGGTCGGGACTAGCGGGGTCCTACGAGCAGTACTTC. The rearrangement links TRBV30 to TRBJ2-7; the match to TRBD2 covers 13 bases. Germline assignment: CDR1 GTSNPN and CDR2 SVGIG (reference sequence). V gave up 5 bases and J gave up 1 base; unmatched junction bases: 2. The CDR3 is 14 residues long.